Following are 27 T cell receptor beta chains from one sample sequenced in a study of T cells in localized non-small cell lung cancer. Clones were read by immunoSEQ multiplex PCR, and TCRdb kept only the in-frame ones, dropping some. The data contain some 31,000 clones, about 88% of them seen just once; the ten biggest clones take up around 4.2%. The material was peripheral blood, obtained before any cancer treatment. The receptors derive from a woman between 35 and 70 years old with stage I lung adenocarcinoma.

The V call is TRBV5-4, the J call TRBJ2-3; 8 bases match TRBD2. The ends lost 3 bases at V and 1 base at J; junction bases unmatched: 7. Germline assignment: CDR1 SGHNT and CDR2 YYREEE (reference sequence). The CDR3 runs 16 residues. The CDR3 is CASSSLSGGGTDTQYF. The CDR3 DNA reads TGTGCCAGCAGCTCCTTAAGCGGGGGCGGCACAGATACGCAGTATTTT.

The chain employs TRBV7-9 and TRBJ2-1; TRBD2 matches 11 bases. From germline, CDR1 is SEHNR and CDR2 FQNEAQ (reference sequence). This CDR3 spans 14 amino acids. The V gene end was trimmed by 1 base and the J gene end by 7 bases; junction bases not matched to a gene: 0. CDR3 bases: TGTGCCAGCAGCTTAGGGACTAGCGGGAATGAGCAGTTCTTC. Residues: CASSLGTSGNEQFF.

The chain carries TRBV5-4 and TRBJ1-1; D is undetermined. CDR1 is SGHNT and CDR2 is YYREEE in the germline V gene (reference sequence). V was pared by 0 bases and J by 5 bases, with 8 bases between. The CDR3 is made up of 13 amino acids. This CDR3 reads CASSLGGRTEAFF. CDR3 nucleotides: TGTGCCAGCAGCTTGGGAGGGAGGACTGAAGCTTTCTTT.

This clone has only a few counts. This chain links TRBV20-1 with TRBJ1-1, with unresolved D. CDR1 and CDR2 from the germline V gene are DFQATT and SNEGSKA (reference sequence). Trimming took off 5 bases at V and 5 bases at J, with 9 bases between the two ends. CDR3 length: 11 amino acids. The CDR3 here is CSAPEGTEAFF. The CDR3 DNA follows: TGCAGTGCTCCTGAGGGTACTGAAGCTTTCTTT.

This chain joins TRBV9 and TRBJ1-3; a possible D gene is TRBD1 (6 bases). CDR3 length: 15 residues. CDR1 is SGDLS, CDR2 YYNGEE, per germline. Deletions cut 3 bases from V and 2 bases from J, with 12 bases between. The CDR3, as DNA: TGTGCCAGCAGCGCTACAGGGATCGCTGGAAACACCATATATTTT. Residues: CASSATGIAGNTIYF.

This clone has only one observation. The chain has TRBV5-1 and TRBJ1-1; 7 nucleotides agree with TRBD1. The length of the CDR3 is 15 residues. Per germline, CDR1 SGHRS and CDR2 YFSETQ. The junction had 9 bases not matched to a gene; V was cut back by 4 bases and J by 3 bases. CDR3: CASSAQQGRDTEAFF. The CDR3 DNA is TGCGCCAGCAGCGCGCAACAGGGGAGAGACACTGAAGCTTTCTTT.

For the CDR3, the DNA is TGTGCCAGCAGCCCAACTAGCGGAAGCACAGATACGCAGTATTTT. It encodes CASSPTSGSTDTQYF. V usage is TRBV6-4 and J usage is TRBJ2-3, with TRBD2 matching over 8 bases. With 6 bases clipped from V and 0 bases from J, the junction kept 5 bases outside the gene matches. The CDR3 length is 15 residues. Germline V gives CDR1 MRHNA, CDR2 SNTAGT.

This rearrangement joins TRBV27 to TRBJ1-1; no reliable D call. This CDR3 spans 15 amino acids. Per the germline V gene, CDR1 is MNHEY and CDR2 is SMNVEV (reference sequence). The V end was cut by 2 bases, the J end by 0 bases, with 10 bases between. CDR3 amino acids: CASSLGQNLNTEAFF. CDR3 in DNA: TGTGCCAGCAGTTTAGGGCAGAACCTGAACACTGAAGCTTTCTTT.

This chain joins TRBV6-1 and TRBJ2-7, with D unresolved. Germline V gene sequence: CDR1 MNHNS, CDR2 SASEGT. Trimming cost V 3 bases and J 0 bases, with 15 bases left between them. The CDR3 consists of 16 residues. CDR3: CASSDPVKGSSYEQYF. The CDR3 region has the DNA TGTGCCAGCAGTGACCCCGTGAAGGGTAGCTCCTACGAGCAGTACTTC.

The V and J genes are TRBV5-1 and TRBJ1-4, with unresolved D. Germline-derived CDR1 and CDR2 are SGHRS and YFSETQ. Trimming took 2 bases from V and 3 from J, leaving 11 bases between them. This CDR3 comprises 15 residues. CDR3 amino acids: CASSLDPLPNEKLFF. The CDR3 region has the DNA TGCGCCAGCAGCTTAGATCCCTTGCCTAATGAAAAACTGTTTTTT.

This clone has a single count. The V gene is TRBV5-1, the J gene TRBJ1-3, with D unclear. The CDR3 extends over 13 amino acids. V was cut by 5 bases and J by 0 bases, with 6 bases left in between. Germline V CDR1 and CDR2: SGHRS, YFSETQ. CDR3 residues: CASRAHSGNTIYF. The CDR3 coding sequence is TGCGCCAGCAGGGCACACTCTGGAAACACCATATATTTT.

On this clone itself: One junction end disagrees with the germline gene, perhaps due to a read error. The chain couples TRBV18 to TRBJ2-7, with D maybe TRBD1 (6 bases). CDR1 and CDR2 (germline): KGHSH, LQKENI. The CDR3 sequence is 15 residues long. The CDR3 region has the DNA TGTGCCAGCTCATCACCGAGAACAGGGATCAACGAGCAGTACTTC. As protein: CASSSPRTGINEQYF.

The chain uses TRBV27 and TRBJ1-2; weak D call: TRBD1 (6 bases). Germline V lookup: CDR1 MNHEY, CDR2 SMNVEV (reference sequence). Trimming pared 8 bases from V and 6 bases from J, leaving 10 bases between. CDR3 length: 11 amino acids. This chain's CDR3 is CASLGGDGYTF. CDR3 nucleotides: TGTGCCAGCCTAGGGGGTGATGGCTACACCTTC.

This chain uses TRBV27 with TRBJ2-7; no clear D. Germline V gene sequence: CDR1 MNHEY, CDR2 SMNVEV (reference sequence). The CDR3 is made up of 15 amino acids. V was cut by 0 bases and J by 4 bases, with 13 bases left in between. DNA of the CDR3: TGTGCCAGCAGTTTATCCCCCGGGCCTTCTTACGAGCAGTACTTC. This sequence encodes CASSLSPGPSYEQYF.

The genes are TRBV6-5 and TRBJ2-2; 7 nucleotides match TRBD1. The germline gives CDR1 MNHEY, CDR2 SVGAGI. Germline trimming cut 4 bases from V and 5 bases from J; bases unmatched to any gene: 7. There are 15 residues in the CDR3. The CDR3 here is CASSLTGRGTGELFF. CDR3 sequence (DNA): TGTGCCAGCAGTTTGACAGGGAGAGGGACCGGGGAGCTGTTTTTT.

This sequence joins TRBV5-4 and TRBJ2-2, with D uncertain. The CDR3 spans 13 residues. The V end lost 2 bases, the J end lost 2 bases, and 4 bases lay between the germline ends. The V gene's germline CDR1 is SGHNT and CDR2 YYREEE (reference sequence). Here the CDR3 reads CASSFGNTGELFF. CDR3 nucleotides: TGTGCCAGCAGCTTCGGTAACACCGGGGAGCTGTTTTTT.

This clone was seen more than once but under ten times. The V and J genes are TRBV4-3 and TRBJ1-4; D remains unclear. Germline lookup yields CDR1 LGHNA and CDR2 YSLEER. V was trimmed by 0 bases and J by 0 bases, leaving 14 bases between them. The CDR3 consists of 18 residues. The CDR3 is CASSQDRVPAATNEKLFF. The CDR3 DNA is TGCGCCAGCAGCCAAGATCGTGTGCCAGCCGCAACTAATGAAAAACTGTTTTTT.

The rearrangement links TRBV7-2 to TRBJ1-1, with D unresolved. The CDR3 consists of 15 residues. The germline V gene encodes CDR1 SGHTA and CDR2 FQGNSA. The ends were cut back, 5 bases at V and 2 bases at J, with 15 bases in the middle. DNA of the CDR3: TGTGCCAGCAGCACCCAGTGGGGAGTCAACACTGAAGCTTTCTTT. Translating it yields CASSTQWGVNTEAFF.

This clone was observed a handful of times. The chain recombines TRBV27 with TRBJ1-5, with 8 nucleotides matching TRBD1. This CDR3 region has 15 residues. Germline loops: CDR1 MNHEY, CDR2 SMNVEV (reference sequence). The trim removed 0 bases at V and 6 bases at J, leaving 4 bases unmatched. The CDR3 reads CASSLSGRGLQPQHF. In DNA, the CDR3 is TGTGCCAGCAGTTTATCGGGCAGGGGGCTTCAGCCCCAGCATTTT.

This chain links TRBV5-6 with TRBJ2-7; 7 bases map to TRBD1. The CDR3 length is 14 residues. Germline V lookup: CDR1 SGHDT, CDR2 YYEEEE. The trim removed 1 base at V and 5 bases at J, leaving 6 bases unmatched. The CDR3 bases are TGTGCCAGCAGCTTGACAGGGGATAACGACGAGCAGTACTTC. Translating gives CASSLTGDNDEQYF.

This clone showed up just a few times. The CDR3 DNA is TGTGCCAGCAGTGAATCGGACAGGGGGCTTACTGAAGCTTTCTTT. Protein sequence: CASSESDRGLTEAFF. V is TRBV2 and J is TRBJ1-1; 11 bases line up with TRBD1. The CDR3 runs to 15 residues. V dropped 2 bases and J dropped 5; count of bases not matched to a gene: 4. The germline V gene encodes CDR1 SNHLY and CDR2 FYNNEI.

This clone was recorded only once. The J gene is TRBJ2-3, the V gene TRBV2; unclear D gene. The V gene's germline CDR1 is SNHLY and CDR2 FYNNEI. Deletions cut 7 bases from V and 10 bases from J, with 15 bases between. There are 12 residues in the CDR3. As DNA, the CDR3 is TGTGCCAGCAAACCGGGCCCCCGGCCGCAGTATTTT. Its translation: CASKPGPRPQYF.

The rearrangement uses TRBV19 and TRBJ1-2, with 8 bases lining up with TRBD1. The germline gives CDR1 LNHDA, CDR2 SQIVND (reference sequence). V shed 5 bases and J 4 bases; nucleotides not matched to a gene: 3. The CDR3 has 13 residues. In nucleotides, the CDR3 is TGTGCCAGTAGTCGACAGGGGCCCTATGGCTACACCTTC. Protein product: CASSRQGPYGYTF.

The rearrangement uses TRBV6-5 and TRBJ1-4; D perhaps matches TRBD1 (5 bases). V lost 4 bases to trimming and J lost 4 bases, with 13 bases between them. Germline V lookup: CDR1 MNHEY, CDR2 SVGAGI. This CDR3 spans 15 amino acids. The CDR3 nucleotides are TGTGCCAGCAGTTTCAACCAGGGATTTAATGAAAAACTGTTTTTT. Amino acid sequence: CASSFNQGFNEKLFF.

The genes are TRBV27 and TRBJ1-6, with TRBD1 matching over 8 bases. Germline assignment: CDR1 MNHEY and CDR2 SMNVEV (reference sequence). The CDR3 sequence is 17 residues long. V lost 0 bases and J lost 10; bases outside the gene matches: 11. CDR3 DNA sequence: TGTGCCAGCAGTTTATCCCAACCAGGGGGCACCGTCTCACCCCTCCACTTT. Protein sequence: CASSLSQPGGTVSPLHF.

This clone was observed a few times. The genes are TRBV6-1 and TRBJ1-4; D uncertain. The germline V gene encodes CDR1 MNHNS and CDR2 SASEGT. V was pared by 3 bases and J by 5 bases, with 10 bases between. The CDR3 covers 14 residues. The DNA of the CDR3 is TGTGCCAGCAGTGAGGTCGCGGGAAATGAAAAACTGTTTTTT. It is translated as CASSEVAGNEKLFF.

The V and J genes are TRBV6-6 and TRBJ1-3; no clear D gene. The CDR3 contains 13 residues. Trimming removed 3 bases at V and 4 bases at J, with 7 bases between. The germline V gene encodes CDR1 MNHNY and CDR2 SVGAGI (reference sequence). CDR3 sequence reads: CASSYERGNTIYF. The CDR3 DNA reads TGTGCCAGCAGTTATGAACGGGGAAACACCATATATTTT.